Below are 3 T cell receptor beta chains sequenced from a single sample in a study of cytomegalovirus exposure and HLA in healthy donors. A multiplex PCR was run with 60 Vbeta primers and 13 Jbeta primers. Here immunoSEQ multiplex PCR was the method, and the copy in TCRdb shows in-frame clones only, minus some. Found here are 150,000 to 160,000 clones, roughly 83% of them singletons; the top ten hold approximately 7.7%. Specimen: PBMCs. These receptors were collected from a man aged 30 to 45 in good health and CMV-seropositive.

This rearrangement joins TRBV5-1 to TRBJ2-3; TRBD1 is a possible D gene (6 bases). This CDR3 has 15 residues. CDR1 is SGHRS and CDR2 is YFSETQ in the germline V gene. V shed 4 bases and J shed 0 bases, with 12 bases lying between them. CDR3 loop: CASSLLGASTDTQYF. The CDR3 bases are TGCGCCAGCAGCCTCTTGGGGGCTAGCACAGATACGCAGTATTTT.

The V call is TRBV9, the J call TRBJ2-7; TRBD1 matches at 7 bases. The V gene end was trimmed by 3 bases and the J gene end by 6 bases; junction bases not matched to a gene: 12. The CDR3 length is 15 residues. CDR1 is SGDLS and CDR2 is YYNGEE in the germline V gene. The CDR3 DNA sequence: TGTGCCAGCAGCGCCTCCGGGACAGTCCTGTCCGAGCAGTACTTC. It translates to CASSASGTVLSEQYF.

The chain uses TRBV30 and TRBJ2-5; D is undetermined. This CDR3 contains 12 residues. Deletions cut 3 bases from V and 2 bases from J, with 7 bases between. The germline V gene encodes CDR1 GTSNPN and CDR2 SVGIG (reference sequence). The CDR3 DNA follows: TGTGCCTGGAGGAACAGACAAGAGACCCAGTACTTC. It encodes CAWRNRQETQYF.